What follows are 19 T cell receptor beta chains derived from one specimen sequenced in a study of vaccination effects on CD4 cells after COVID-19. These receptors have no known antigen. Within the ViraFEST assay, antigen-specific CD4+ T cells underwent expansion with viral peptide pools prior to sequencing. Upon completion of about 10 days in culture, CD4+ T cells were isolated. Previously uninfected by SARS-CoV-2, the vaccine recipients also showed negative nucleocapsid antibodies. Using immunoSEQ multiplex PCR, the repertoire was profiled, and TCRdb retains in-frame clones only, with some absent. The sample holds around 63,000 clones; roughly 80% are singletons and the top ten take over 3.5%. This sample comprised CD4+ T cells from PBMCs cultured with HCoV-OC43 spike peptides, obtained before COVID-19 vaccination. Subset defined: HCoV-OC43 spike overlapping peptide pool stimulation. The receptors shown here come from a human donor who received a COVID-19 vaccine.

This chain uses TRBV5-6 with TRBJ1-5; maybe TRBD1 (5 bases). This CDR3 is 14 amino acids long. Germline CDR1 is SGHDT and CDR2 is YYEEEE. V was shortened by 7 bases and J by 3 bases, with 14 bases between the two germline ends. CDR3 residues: CASAKGRDNQPQHF. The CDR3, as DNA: TGTGCCAGCGCTAAGGGACGGGACAATCAGCCCCAGCATTTT.

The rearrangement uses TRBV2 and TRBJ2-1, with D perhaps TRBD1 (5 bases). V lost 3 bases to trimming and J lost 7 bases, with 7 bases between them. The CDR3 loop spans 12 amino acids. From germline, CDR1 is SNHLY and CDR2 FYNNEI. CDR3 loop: CASSDDRNEQFF. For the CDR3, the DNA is TGTGCCAGCAGTGACGACAGAAATGAGCAGTTCTTC.

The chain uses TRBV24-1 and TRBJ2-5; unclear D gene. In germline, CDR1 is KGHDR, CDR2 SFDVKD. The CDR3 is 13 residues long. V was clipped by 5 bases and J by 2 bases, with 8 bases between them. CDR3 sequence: CATSVPRQETQYF. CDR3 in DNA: TGTGCCACCAGTGTCCCGCGTCAAGAGACCCAGTACTTC.

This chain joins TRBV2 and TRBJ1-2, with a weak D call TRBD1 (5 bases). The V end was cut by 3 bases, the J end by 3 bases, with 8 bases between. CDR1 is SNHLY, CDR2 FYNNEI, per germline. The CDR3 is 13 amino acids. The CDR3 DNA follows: TGTGCCAGCAGTGACAGGGAGGACTATGGCTACACCTTC. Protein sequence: CASSDREDYGYTF.

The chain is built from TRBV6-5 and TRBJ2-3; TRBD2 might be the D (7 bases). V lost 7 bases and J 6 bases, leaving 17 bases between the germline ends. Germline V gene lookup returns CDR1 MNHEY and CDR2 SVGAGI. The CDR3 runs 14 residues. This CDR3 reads CASIATGGRDTQYF. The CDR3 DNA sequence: TGTGCCAGCATTGCCACCGGGGGGCGGGATACGCAGTATTTT.

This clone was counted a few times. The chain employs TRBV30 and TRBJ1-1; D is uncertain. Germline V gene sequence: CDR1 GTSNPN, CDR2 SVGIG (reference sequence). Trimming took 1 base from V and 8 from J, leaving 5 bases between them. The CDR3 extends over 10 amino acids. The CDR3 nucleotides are TGTGCCTGGAGTGGAAGCGAAGCTTTCTTT. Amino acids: CAWSGSEAFF.

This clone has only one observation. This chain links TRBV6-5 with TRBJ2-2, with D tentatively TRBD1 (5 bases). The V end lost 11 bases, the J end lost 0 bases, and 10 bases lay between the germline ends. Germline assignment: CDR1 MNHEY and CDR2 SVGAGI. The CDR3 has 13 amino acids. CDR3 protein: CAGQPANTGELFF. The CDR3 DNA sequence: TGTGCCGGACAACCCGCGAACACCGGGGAGCTGTTTTTT.

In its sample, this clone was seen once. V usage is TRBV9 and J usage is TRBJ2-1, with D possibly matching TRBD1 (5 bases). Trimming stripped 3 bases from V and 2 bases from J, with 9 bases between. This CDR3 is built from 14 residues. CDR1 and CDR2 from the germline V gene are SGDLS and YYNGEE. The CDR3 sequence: CASSGGLAYNEQFF. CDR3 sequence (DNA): TGTGCCAGCAGCGGGGGCCTGGCCTACAATGAGCAGTTCTTC.

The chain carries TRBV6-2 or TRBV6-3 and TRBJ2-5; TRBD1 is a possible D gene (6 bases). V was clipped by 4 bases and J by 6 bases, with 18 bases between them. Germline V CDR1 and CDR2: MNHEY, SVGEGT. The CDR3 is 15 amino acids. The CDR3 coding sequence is TGTGCCAGCAGTTTCTTGTCCGTGGGGGCGAAGACCCAGTACTTC. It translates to CASSFLSVGAKTQYF.

The CDR3 loop is CASSLVSGASGNTIYF. CDR3 nucleotide sequence: TGTGCCAGCAGCTTAGTCTCAGGGGCCTCCGGAAACACCATATATTTT. V usage is TRBV11-2 and J usage is TRBJ1-3; tentatively, D is TRBD1 (6 bases). Germline V lookup: CDR1 SGHAT, CDR2 FQNNGV. Trimming stripped 1 base from V and 4 bases from J, with 14 bases between. The CDR3 spans 16 residues.

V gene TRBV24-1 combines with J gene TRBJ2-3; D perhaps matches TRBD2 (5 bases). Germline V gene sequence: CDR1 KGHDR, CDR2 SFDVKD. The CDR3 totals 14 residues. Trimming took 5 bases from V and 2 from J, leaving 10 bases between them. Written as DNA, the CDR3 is TGTGCCACCAGTGCGAGCCTAGCCACAGATACGCAGTATTTT. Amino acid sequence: CATSASLATDTQYF.

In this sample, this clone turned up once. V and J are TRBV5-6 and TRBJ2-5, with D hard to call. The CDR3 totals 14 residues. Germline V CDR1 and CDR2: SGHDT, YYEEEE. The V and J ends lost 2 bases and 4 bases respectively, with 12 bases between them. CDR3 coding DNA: TGTGCCAGCAGCTTTTTCGGGTCCTTAGAGACCCAGTACTTC. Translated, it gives CASSFFGSLETQYF. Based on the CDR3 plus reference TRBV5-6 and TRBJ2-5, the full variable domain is DAGVTQSPTHLIKTRGQQVTLRCSPKSGHDTVSWYQQALGQGPQFIFQYYEEEERQRGNFPDRFSGHQFPNYSSELNVNALLLGDSALYLCASSFFGSLETQYFGPGTRLLVL.

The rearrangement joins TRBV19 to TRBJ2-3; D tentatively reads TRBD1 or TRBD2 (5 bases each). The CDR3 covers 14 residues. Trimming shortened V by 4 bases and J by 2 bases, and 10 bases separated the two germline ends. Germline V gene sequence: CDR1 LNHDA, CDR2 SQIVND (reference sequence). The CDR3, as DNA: TGTGCCAGTAGTACCGGGACCACCACAGATACGCAGTATTTT. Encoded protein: CASSTGTTTDTQYF. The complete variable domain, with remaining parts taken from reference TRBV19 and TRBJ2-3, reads DGGITQSPKYLFRKEGQNVTLSCEQNLNHDAMYWYRQDPGQGLRLIYYSQIVNDFQKGDIAEGYSVSREKKESFPLTVTSAQKNPTAFYLCASSTGTTTDTQYFGPGTRLTVL.

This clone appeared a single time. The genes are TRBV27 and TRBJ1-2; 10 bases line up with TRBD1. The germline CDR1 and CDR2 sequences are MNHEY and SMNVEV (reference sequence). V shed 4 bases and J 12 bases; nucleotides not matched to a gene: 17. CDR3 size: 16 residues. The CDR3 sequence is CASSSAGGTGAHVHTF. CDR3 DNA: TGTGCCAGCAGTTCGGCCGGTGGGACAGGGGCGCACGTCCACACCTTC.

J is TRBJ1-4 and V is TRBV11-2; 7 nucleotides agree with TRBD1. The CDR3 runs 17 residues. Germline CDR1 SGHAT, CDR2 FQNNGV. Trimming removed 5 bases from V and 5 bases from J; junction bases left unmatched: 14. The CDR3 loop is CASSHYPSGTVNEKLFF. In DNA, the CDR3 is TGTGCCAGCAGCCATTATCCGTCGGGGACAGTCAATGAAAAACTGTTTTTT.

CDR3 in amino acids: CSASKGNANTGELFF. Here the CDR3 DNA reads TGCAGTGCTAGTAAGGGCAACGCGAACACCGGGGAGCTGTTTTTT. This chain connects TRBV20-1 to TRBJ2-2; D gene ambiguous. CDR1 and CDR2 from the germline V gene are DFQATT and SNEGSKA (reference sequence). V was cut by 3 bases and J by 0 bases, with 11 bases left in between. This CDR3 region has 15 residues.

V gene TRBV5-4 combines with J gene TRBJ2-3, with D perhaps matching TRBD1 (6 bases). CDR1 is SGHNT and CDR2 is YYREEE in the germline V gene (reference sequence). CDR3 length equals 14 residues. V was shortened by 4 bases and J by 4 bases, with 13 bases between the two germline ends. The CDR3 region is CASSRPGEADTQYF. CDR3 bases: TGTGCCAGCAGCCGACCAGGGGAAGCAGATACGCAGTATTTT.

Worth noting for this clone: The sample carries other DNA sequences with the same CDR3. CDR3 nucleotide sequence: TGTGCCAGCAGTCGTAGCGGGGGGTCCTACAATGAGCAGTTCTTC. Translation gives CASSRSGGSYNEQFF. J is TRBJ2-1 and V is TRBV2; 10 bases fit TRBD2. The CDR3 spans 15 residues. In germline, CDR1 is SNHLY, CDR2 FYNNEI. V lost 5 bases, J lost 1 base, and 2 bases stayed unmatched.

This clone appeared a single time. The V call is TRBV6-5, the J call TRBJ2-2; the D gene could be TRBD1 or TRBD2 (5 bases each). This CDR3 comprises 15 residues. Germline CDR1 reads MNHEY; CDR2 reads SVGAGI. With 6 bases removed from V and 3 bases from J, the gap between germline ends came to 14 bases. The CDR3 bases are TGTGCCAGCAGGGACTGGACACTCTACACCGGGGAGCTGTTTTTT. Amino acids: CASRDWTLYTGELFF.